This T cell receptor (beta chain) is from a study of T cell responses to AZD1222 COVID-19 vaccine. Study results and caveats: Repertoires were collected only later (after the peak T cell response had occurred). Unmutated variant regions are reportedly the target of nearly half of TCRs that are spike-specific. Baseline seropositivity occurred in only 5 or 6 AZD1222 recipients. In a largely white British group with more females than males, clonal diversity was possibly underestimated.

The CDR3 contains 16 residues. CDR1 SGHNT and CDR2 YYREEE come from the germline V gene (reference sequence). Trimming cost V 0 bases and J 3 bases; bases outside gene matches: 4. As for this clone: Its antigen is unknown.

Clones were sequenced by immunoSEQ multiplex PCR, and TCRdb holds only the in-frame ones, with some missing. Among approximately 150,000 clones listed, about 90% were seen once. V is TRBV5-4 and J is TRBJ1-4; 8 bases agree with TRBD1. This specimen was peripheral blood, taken 28 days after the second AZD1222 dose. This TCR came from an adult who received the AZD1222 COVID-19 vaccine. The CDR3, as DNA: TGTGCCAGCAGCTTGGGGGCAGGGGGCTCTAATGAAAAACTGTTTTTT. It is translated as CASSLGAGGSNEKLFF.